The 5 T cell receptor beta chains given below trace back to one sample, sequenced in a study of blood T cell repertoires in COVID-19. The table came from immunoSEQ multiplex PCR; TCRdb's copy has only in-frame clones and leaves some out. This table holds roughly 160,000 clones, around 80% found once. Sequences were obtained from PBMCs or T cells enriched from blood (not recorded which). These receptors were taken from a woman in her 70s in a cohort exposed to, infected with or recovered from COVID-19 (not recorded which).

V usage is TRBV5-1 and J usage is TRBJ2-2; TRBD1 might be the D (5 bases). Germline V gene sequence: CDR1 SGHRS, CDR2 YFSETQ. This CDR3 contains 15 residues. Deletions cut 2 bases from V and 7 bases from J, with 15 bases between. CDR3 sequence: CASSFSQGPYGELFF. CDR3 nucleotide sequence: TGCGCCAGCAGCTTTTCCCAGGGTCCATACGGGGAGCTGTTTTTT.

The CDR3 DNA reads TGTGCCAGCAGCGCCTGGACAGGGATCGAGCAGTACTTC. Translated, it gives CASSAWTGIEQYF. The rearrangement uses TRBV7-2 and TRBJ2-7, with TRBD1 matching 8 bases. The CDR3 loop spans 13 amino acids. CDR1 and CDR2 from the germline V gene are SGHTA and FQGNSA. Germline trimming cut 5 bases from V and 6 bases from J; bases unmatched to any gene: 6.

The chain has TRBV6-6 and TRBJ2-7, with 10 bases fitting TRBD1. The CDR3 is 16 residues long. CDR1 MNHNY and CDR2 SVGAGI come from the germline V gene (reference sequence). J lost 6 bases, V lost 7 bases, and 15 bases had no gene match. The CDR3 nucleotides are TGTGCCAGCAATAATCCCCACGGGACAGGGGAAGGCGAGCAGTACTTC. It translates to CASNNPHGTGEGEQYF.

The rearrangement joins TRBV14 to TRBJ2-1, with D unresolved. Germline CDR1 SGHDN, CDR2 FVKESK. The CDR3 has 15 amino acids. V dropped 4 bases and J dropped 0 bases, with 10 bases sitting between them. In DNA form, the CDR3 reads TGTGCCAGCAGCCGTAGCTGGCGCTCCTACAATGAGCAGTTCTTC. Translating it yields CASSRSWRSYNEQFF.

This chain connects TRBV7-9 to TRBJ2-5; TRBD1 is a possible D gene (6 bases). CDR3 length equals 14 residues. Germline-derived CDR1 and CDR2 are SEHNR and FQNEAQ (reference sequence). V lost 5 bases and J 1 base, leaving 11 bases between the germline ends. The CDR3 nucleotides are TGTGCCAGCAGCCGCGGACAGTCCCAAGAGACCCAGTACTTC. Its translation is CASSRGQSQETQYF.